This TCR beta chain is drawn from a study of T cell responses to AZD1222 COVID-19 vaccine. Points from the study as a whole: Nearly half of unique spike-specific TCRs reportedly avoided B.1.351 and B.1.1.7 mutated regions.

The CDR3 consists of 12 residues. The germline gives CDR1 SGDLS, CDR2 YYNGEE. Trimming took off 0 bases at V and 6 bases at J, with 3 bases between the two ends. Repertoires were generated with immunoSEQ multiplex PCR, while TCRdb's copy carries only in-frame clones and drops some. The table records roughly 160,000 clones, approximately 90% of them present only once. Comment on this clone: Antigen unknown.

The chain links TRBV9 to TRBJ2-2; D is unresolved. The material was peripheral blood, obtained on day 0 of AZD1222 vaccination. This receptor was taken from an adult in good health. CDR3 amino acids: CASSVEAGELFF. The CDR3 nucleotides read TGTGCCAGCAGCGTAGAGGCCGGGGAGCTGTTTTTT. The variable domain in full, with the rest retrieved from reference TRBV9 and TRBJ2-2, is DSGVTQTPKHLITATGQRVTLRCSPRSGDLSVYWYQQSLDQGLQFLIQYYNGEERAKGNILERFSAQQFPDLHSELNLSSLELGDSALYFCASSVEAGELFFGEGSRLTVL.